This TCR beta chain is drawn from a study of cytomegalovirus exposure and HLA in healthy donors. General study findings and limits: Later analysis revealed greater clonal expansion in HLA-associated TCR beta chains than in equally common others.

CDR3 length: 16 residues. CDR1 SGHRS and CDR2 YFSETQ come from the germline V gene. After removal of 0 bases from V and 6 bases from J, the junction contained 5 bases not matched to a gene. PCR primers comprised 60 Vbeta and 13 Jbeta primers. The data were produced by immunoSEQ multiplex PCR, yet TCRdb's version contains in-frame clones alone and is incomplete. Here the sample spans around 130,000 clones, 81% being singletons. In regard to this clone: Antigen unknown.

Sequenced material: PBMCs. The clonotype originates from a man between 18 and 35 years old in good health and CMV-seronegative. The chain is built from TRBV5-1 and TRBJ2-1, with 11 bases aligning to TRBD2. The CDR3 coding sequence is TGCGCCAGCAGCTTGGCTACTAGCGGGGGAAGCAATGAGCAGTTCTTC. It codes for CASSLATSGGSNEQFF.